This T cell receptor beta chain comes out of a study of PD-1 blockade in classical Hodgkin lymphoma. For the study at large: Each patient was given nivolumab 3 mg/kg through a vein every 2 weeks. Whole-study results and caveats: CD4+ TCR diversity rose significantly by C4D1, and CD8+ TCR diversity did not.

The CDR3 contains 14 residues. Trimming stripped 8 bases from V and 0 bases from J, with 14 bases between. CDR1 and CDR2 from the germline V gene are MNHEY and SMNVEV (reference sequence). Sequencing was performed with immunoSEQ multiplex PCR; in TCRdb, only in-frame clones are kept and a portion is missing. The table records about 37,000 clones, about 91% of them present only once. About this clone itself: Its specificity is unknown.

All patients relapsed after autologous stem cell transplantation, and brentuximab vedotin exposure varied. This chain joins TRBV27 and TRBJ2-7; D may be TRBD2 (5 bases). The input for sequencing was peripheral blood mononuclear cells (PBMCs), taken before the second cycle of nivolumab. The receptor was derived from a human donor with classical Hodgkin lymphoma. The CDR3 is CASQRFGPSYEQYF. CDR3 DNA sequence: TGTGCCAGCCAGCGGTTCGGGCCCTCCTACGAGCAGTACTTC.